Each of the 15 T cell receptor beta chains below was sequenced from the same sample in a study of CD8+ T cells in alopecia areata. The authors extracted RNA and reverse transcribed it into cDNA as the sequencing template. The repertoire was sequenced with immunoSEQ multiplex PCR; TCRdb's copy has only in-frame clones and lacks some. This table holds fewer than 150,000 clones, 35% to 40% found once. The material sequenced was CD4+ T cells sorted from blood. Receptors originate from a human donor with alopecia areata.

This chain uses TRBV7-9 with TRBJ2-5; the D is unclear. V lost 3 bases to trimming and J lost 2 bases, with 10 bases between them. The CDR3 contains 14 residues. Germline-derived CDR1 and CDR2 are SEHNR and FQNEAQ (reference sequence). As DNA, the CDR3 is TGTGCCAGCAGCTTTTCGGCAAGACAAGAGACCCAGTACTTC. The encoded protein is CASSFSARQETQYF.

The count of this clone is one. The rearrangement links TRBV7-2 to TRBJ2-7; D is unresolved. The CDR3 runs to 14 residues. Germline CDR1 and CDR2: SGHTA and FQGNSA. V was cut by 4 bases and J by 3 bases, with 13 bases left in between. This chain's CDR3 is CASSSTIFFYEQYF. The CDR3 bases are TGTGCCAGCAGCTCGACAATATTCTTCTACGAGCAGTACTTC.

This clone was recorded a few times. The chain employs TRBV29-1 and TRBJ2-5; unclear D gene. The CDR3 is 12 amino acids. Deletions cut 4 bases from V and 5 bases from J, with 11 bases between. From germline, CDR1 is SQVTM and CDR2 ANQGSEA. CDR3 sequence: CSVVGSGETQYF. In DNA form, the CDR3 reads TGCAGCGTTGTTGGGTCCGGGGAGACCCAGTACTTC.

V usage is TRBV5-1 and J usage is TRBJ2-1, with TRBD2 identical over 14 bases. From germline, CDR1 is SGHRS and CDR2 YFSETQ. J gave up 8 bases and V 4 bases, and 8 bases lay outside the gene matches. The CDR3 length is 16 residues. The CDR3 sequence: CASSTAPGLAGDEQFF. The CDR3 nucleotides are TGCGCCAGCAGCACGGCGCCGGGACTAGCGGGAGATGAGCAGTTCTTC.

Concerning this clone itself: At the DNA level, this CDR3 is encoded by other sequences in the same sample as well. The rearrangement uses TRBV29-1 and TRBJ2-2; D gene uncertain. Trimming left V 4 bases short and J 0 bases short, with 3 bases between. Germline V gene data show CDR1 as SQVTM and CDR2 as ANQGSEA. The CDR3 length is 12 residues. CDR3 nucleotide sequence: TGCAGCGTTGTACCGAACACCGGGGAGCTGTTTTTT. It codes for CSVVPNTGELFF.

The chain joins TRBV19 to TRBJ2-5; 7 bases match TRBD1. After removal of 5 bases from V and 4 bases from J, the junction contained 13 bases not matched to a gene. CDR1 and CDR2 (germline): LNHDA, SQIVND (reference sequence). The CDR3 totals 16 residues. CDR3 amino acids: CASSGSGTVLRETQYF. Written as DNA, the CDR3 is TGTGCCAGTAGTGGATCCGGGACAGTATTAAGAGAGACCCAGTACTTC.

Concerning this clone: This same CDR3 is encoded by further DNA sequences in the sample. The rearrangement joins TRBV5-1 to TRBJ2-5; no clear D. Germline CDR1 SGHRS, CDR2 YFSETQ. Trimming pared 7 bases from V and 5 bases from J, leaving 6 bases between. The CDR3 runs to 10 residues. The CDR3 DNA reads as TGCGCCAGCGCTGGGGAGACCCAGTACTTC. Amino acid sequence: CASAGETQYF.

This clone was counted a few times. The chain uses TRBV2 and TRBJ1-1, with D unresolved. CDR1 is SNHLY and CDR2 is FYNNEI in the germline V gene. V was cut by 7 bases and J by 1 base, with 13 bases left in between. The CDR3 is 14 residues long. The CDR3 sequence is CASTFPGGNTEAFF. CDR3 nucleotide sequence: TGTGCCAGCACTTTCCCCGGAGGGAACACTGAAGCTTTCTTT. The full variable domain, in which reference TRBV2 and TRBJ1-1 provide the parts outside the CDR3, is EPEVTQTPSHQVTQMGQEVILRCVPISNHLYFYWYRQILGQKVEFLVSFYNNEISEKSEIFDDQFSVERPDGSNFTLKIRSTKLEDSAMYFCASTFPGGNTEAFFGQGTRLTVV.

The CDR3 region is CASRGDPGPLTDTQYF. The DNA for the CDR3 is TGCGCCAGCAGGGGGGATCCGGGACCGCTCACAGATACGCAGTATTTT. The V call is TRBV5-1, the J call TRBJ2-3; TRBD1 or TRBD2 may be the D gene (5 bases each). CDR3 length: 16 residues. V dropped 5 bases and J dropped 2 bases, with 18 bases sitting between them. Germline CDR1 is SGHRS and CDR2 is YFSETQ. Full variable domain (missing parts from reference TRBV5-1 and TRBJ2-3): KAGVTQTPRYLIKTRGQQVTLSCSPISGHRSVSWYQQTPGQGLQFLFEYFSETQRNKGNFPGRFSGRQFSNSRSEMNVSTLELGDSALYLCASRGDPGPLTDTQYFGPGTRLTVL.

This clone was counted only a few times. The chain employs TRBV29-1 and TRBJ1-5; TRBD1 matches 7 bases. V shed 7 bases, J shed 5 bases, and the junction held 8 bases outside the gene matches. From germline, CDR1 is SQVTM and CDR2 ANQGSEA. This CDR3 is 13 amino acids long. The CDR3 loop reads CSGMTGYDQPQHF. The DNA of the CDR3 is TGCAGCGGGATGACAGGGTACGATCAGCCCCAGCATTTT.

This clone was seen only a few times. The chain joins TRBV28 to TRBJ2-7; the match to TRBD1 covers 7 bases. The CDR3 spans 12 residues. V shed 5 bases and J 3 bases; nucleotides not matched to a gene: 1. CDR1 is MDHEN and CDR2 is SYDVKM in the germline V gene. Here the CDR3 DNA reads TGTGCCAGCAGTCGGGACAGCTACGAGCAGTACTTC. It codes for CASSRDSYEQYF. The whole variable domain, filled in from reference TRBV28 and TRBJ2-7, reads DVKVTQSSRYLVKRTGEKVFLECVQDMDHENMFWYRQDPGLGLRLIYFSYDVKMKEKGDIPEGYSVSREKKERFSLILESASTNQTSMYLCASSRDSYEQYFGPGTRLTVT.

This rearrangement joins TRBV28 to TRBJ2-5; TRBD2 agrees at 10 bases. This CDR3 has 15 amino acids. Germline loops: CDR1 MDHEN, CDR2 SYDVKM. The trim removed 5 bases at V and 5 bases at J, leaving 8 bases unmatched. The CDR3, as DNA: TGTGCCAGCAGTCCTCAAGCGGGAGGGCCTGAGACCCAGTACTTC. This gives the protein CASSPQAGGPETQYF.

This clone occurred once. The chain has TRBV2 and TRBJ2-5; tentatively, D is TRBD2 (7 bases). The length of the CDR3 is 12 residues. CDR1 SNHLY and CDR2 FYNNEI come from the germline V gene. The V gene lost 6 bases and the J gene lost 6 bases, with 11 bases spanning the gap. DNA for the CDR3: TGTGCCAGCAGGAGGGGGGGGAAGACCCAGTACTTC. As protein: CASRRGGKTQYF.

This clone was detected only a few times. The chain joins TRBV28 to TRBJ2-4; D possibly corresponds to TRBD2 (6 bases). The CDR3 covers 17 residues. V was trimmed by 2 bases and J by 2 bases, leaving 16 bases between them. In germline, CDR1 is MDHEN, CDR2 SYDVKM. The CDR3 nucleotides read TGTGCCAGCAGTTTAAACGGGGGACCGTCCCCCAAAAACATTCAGTACTTC. The encoded protein is CASSLNGGPSPKNIQYF.

This chain connects TRBV7-6 to TRBJ2-7; 8 bases fit TRBD1. Germline V CDR1 and CDR2: SGHVS, FNYEAQ. Trimming at V came to 6 bases and at J to 5 bases, leaving 6 bases not matched to a gene. The CDR3 is made up of 13 amino acids. DNA of the CDR3: TGTGCCAGCAGTACACCGGGACAGGACGAGCAGTACTTC. This translates into CASSTPGQDEQYF.